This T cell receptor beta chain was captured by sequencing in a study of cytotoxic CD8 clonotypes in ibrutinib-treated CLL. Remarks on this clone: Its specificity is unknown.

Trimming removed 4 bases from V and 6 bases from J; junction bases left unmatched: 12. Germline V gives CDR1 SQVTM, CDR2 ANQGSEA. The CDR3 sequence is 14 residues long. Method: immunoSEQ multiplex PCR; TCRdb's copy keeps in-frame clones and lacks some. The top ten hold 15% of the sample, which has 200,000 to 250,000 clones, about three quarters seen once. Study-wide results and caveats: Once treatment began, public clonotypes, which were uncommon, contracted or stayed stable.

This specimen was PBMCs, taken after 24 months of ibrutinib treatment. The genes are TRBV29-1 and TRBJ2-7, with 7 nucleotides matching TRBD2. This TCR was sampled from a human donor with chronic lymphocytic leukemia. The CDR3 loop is CSVGTGTIPPEQYF. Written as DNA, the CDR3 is TGCAGCGTTGGGACCGGGACTATACCCCCCGAGCAGTACTTC.